This T cell receptor (beta chain) was identified during a study of beta chain features in type 1 diabetes. Study information: Across the samples, approximately 110,000,000 sorted cells were examined in total.

General study findings and limits: A moderate, significant TCRB CDR3 shortening appeared in type 1 diabetes across four CD4+ subsets.

This clone was seen more than once but under ten times. What it binds is unknown. The CDR3 runs 14 residues. V was clipped by 1 base and J by 3 bases, with 10 bases between them. Germline CDR1 SGHRS, CDR2 YFSETQ. The sequenced template was cDNA made from the entire isolated RNA. Sequencing used immunoSEQ multiplex PCR; TCRdb keeps in-frame clones, though not all of them. Among more than 150,000 clones listed, roughly 9% were seen once. The sequence was obtained from a woman between 25 and 40 years old with type 1 diabetes. The chain links TRBV5-1 to TRBJ1-2, with TRBD1 as a possible D gene (5 bases). The sample taken for sequencing was central memory CD4+ T cells from blood. The CDR3 nucleotides read TGCGCCAGCAGCTTGCGTGGGGGGGACTATGGCTACACCTTC. The encoded protein is CASSLRGGDYGYTF.